The source of this T cell receptor (beta chain) is a study of cytotoxic CD8 clonotypes in ibrutinib-treated CLL. Germline V gene data show CDR1 as SQVTM and CDR2 as ANQGSEA. The CDR3 is 16 amino acids. V lost 7 bases to trimming and J lost 1 base; unmatched junction nucleotides: 12. Measured with immunoSEQ multiplex PCR; TCRdb has only the in-frame clones, and not every one. The sample lists about 130,000 clones, 80% to 90% seen once, with about 1.9% in the top ten. V usage is TRBV29-1 and J usage is TRBJ2-3; 9 bases line up with TRBD2. Sequenced here: PBMCs, sampled after 24 months of ibrutinib treatment. This clonotype originated in a human donor with chronic lymphocytic leukemia. CDR3 DNA: TGCAGCGCCATACCCAGGGGCGGGGGGGGCACAGATACGCAGTATTTT. It codes for CSAIPRGGGGTDTQYF.